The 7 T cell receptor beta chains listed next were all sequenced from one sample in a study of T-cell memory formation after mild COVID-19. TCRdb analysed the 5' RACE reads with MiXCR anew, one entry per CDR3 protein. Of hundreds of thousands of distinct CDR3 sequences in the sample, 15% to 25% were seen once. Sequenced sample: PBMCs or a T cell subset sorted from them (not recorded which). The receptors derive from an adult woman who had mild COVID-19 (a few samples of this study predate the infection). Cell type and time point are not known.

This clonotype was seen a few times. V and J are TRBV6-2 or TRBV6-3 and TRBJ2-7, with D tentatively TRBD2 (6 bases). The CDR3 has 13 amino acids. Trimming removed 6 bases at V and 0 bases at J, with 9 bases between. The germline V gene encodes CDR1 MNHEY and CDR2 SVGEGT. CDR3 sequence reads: CASSGSHSYEQYF. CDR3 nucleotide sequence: TGTGCCAGCAGCGGGAGTCACTCCTACGAGCAGTACTTC.

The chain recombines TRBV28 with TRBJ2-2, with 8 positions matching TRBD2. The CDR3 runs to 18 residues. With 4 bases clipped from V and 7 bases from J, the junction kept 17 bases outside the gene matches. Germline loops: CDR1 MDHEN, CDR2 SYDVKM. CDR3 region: CASSSFALREGRNGELFF. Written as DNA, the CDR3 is TGTGCCAGCAGTTCATTCGCCCTCCGGGAGGGCCGGAACGGGGAGCTGTTTTTT. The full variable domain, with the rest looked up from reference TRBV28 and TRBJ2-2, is DVKVTQSSRYLVKRTGEKVFLECVQDMDHENMFWYRQDPGLGLRLIYFSYDVKMKEKGDIPEGYSVSREKKERFSLILESASTNQTSMYLCASSSFALREGRNGELFFGEGSRLTVL.

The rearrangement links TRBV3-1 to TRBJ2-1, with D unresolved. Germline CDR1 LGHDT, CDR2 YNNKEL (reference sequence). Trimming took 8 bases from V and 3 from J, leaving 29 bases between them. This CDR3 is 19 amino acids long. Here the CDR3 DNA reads TGTGCCAGCGGTAAAACCGGGTTGGGGTCTAGTGTCATCTACAATGAGCAGTTCTTC. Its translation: CASGKTGLGSSVIYNEQFF.

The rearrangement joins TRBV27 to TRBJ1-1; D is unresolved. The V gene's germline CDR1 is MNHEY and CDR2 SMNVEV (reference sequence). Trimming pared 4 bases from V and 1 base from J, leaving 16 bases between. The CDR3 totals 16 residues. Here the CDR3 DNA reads TGTGCCAGCAGTTCTCGGGCCCTGGGGTCGAACACTGAAGCTTTCTTT. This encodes CASSSRALGSNTEAFF.

CDR3 nucleotide sequence: TGTGCCACCAGTGATCGTAACACCGGGGAGCTGTTTTTT. It codes for CATSDRNTGELFF. This chain joins TRBV24-1 and TRBJ2-2; D unresolved. The germline V gene encodes CDR1 KGHDR and CDR2 SFDVKD. The germline V and J ends were trimmed by 3 bases and 2 bases, with 3 bases remaining between them. This CDR3 has 13 amino acids.

CDR3 sequence reads: CSVAKGPYGYTF. Written as DNA, the CDR3 is TGCAGCGTTGCTAAGGGTCCCTATGGCTACACCTTC. V is TRBV29-1 and J is TRBJ1-2; no reliable D call. Germline V gives CDR1 SQVTM, CDR2 ANQGSEA. The CDR3 runs to 12 residues. Trimming cost V 4 bases and J 4 bases, with 10 bases left between them. Full variable domain (rest looked up from reference TRBV29-1 and TRBJ1-2): SAVISQKPSRDICQRGTSLTIQCQVDSQVTMMFWYRQQPGQSLTLIATANQGSEATYESGFVIDKFPISRPNLTFSTLTVSNMSPEDSSIYLCSVAKGPYGYTFGSGTRLTVV.

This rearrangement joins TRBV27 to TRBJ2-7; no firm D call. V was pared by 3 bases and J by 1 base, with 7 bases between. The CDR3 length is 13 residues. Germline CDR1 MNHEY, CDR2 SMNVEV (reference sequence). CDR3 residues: CASSFRQSYEQYF. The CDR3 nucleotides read TGTGCCAGCAGTTTCCGGCAGTCCTACGAGCAGTACTTC.